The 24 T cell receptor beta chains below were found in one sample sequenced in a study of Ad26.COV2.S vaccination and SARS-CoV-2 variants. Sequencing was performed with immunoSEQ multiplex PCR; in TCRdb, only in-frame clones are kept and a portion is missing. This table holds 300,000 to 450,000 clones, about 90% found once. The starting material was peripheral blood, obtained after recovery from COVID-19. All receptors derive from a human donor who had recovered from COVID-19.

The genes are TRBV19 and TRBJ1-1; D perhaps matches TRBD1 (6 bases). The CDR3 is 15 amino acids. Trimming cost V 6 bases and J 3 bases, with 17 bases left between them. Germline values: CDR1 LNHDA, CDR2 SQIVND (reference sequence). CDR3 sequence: CASRGAEPMDTEAFF. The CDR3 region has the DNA TGTGCCAGTAGGGGGGCCGAACCGATGGACACTGAAGCTTTCTTT.

CDR3 DNA: TGCGCCAGCAGCTCACAGGGTCCTAGCTCTGGGGCCAACGTCCTGACTTTC. Amino acid sequence: CASSSQGPSSGANVLTF. The V gene is TRBV5-1, the J gene TRBJ2-6, with D possibly being TRBD1 (6 bases). Trimming removed 3 bases from V and 0 bases from J, with 13 bases in between. Germline CDR1 reads SGHRS; CDR2 reads YFSETQ. This CDR3 contains 17 residues.

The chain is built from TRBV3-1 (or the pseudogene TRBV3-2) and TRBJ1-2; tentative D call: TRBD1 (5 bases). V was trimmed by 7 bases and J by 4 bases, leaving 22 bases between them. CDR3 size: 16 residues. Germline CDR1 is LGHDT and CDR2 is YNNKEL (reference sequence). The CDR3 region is CASTSSGQGRSYGYTF. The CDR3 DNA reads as TGTGCCAGCACATCGTCCGGGCAGGGTCGGAGCTATGGCTACACCTTC.

CDR3 nucleotide sequence: TGTGCCAGCAGCTACCGGGACCGTCCCTCGGAGCAGTACTTC. Its protein is CASSYRDRPSEQYF. The rearrangement joins TRBV5-6 to TRBJ2-7; perhaps D is TRBD1 or TRBD2 (5 bases each). Deletions cut 3 bases from V and 7 bases from J, with 17 bases between. CDR1 and CDR2 from the germline V gene are SGHDT and YYEEEE. The CDR3 totals 14 residues.

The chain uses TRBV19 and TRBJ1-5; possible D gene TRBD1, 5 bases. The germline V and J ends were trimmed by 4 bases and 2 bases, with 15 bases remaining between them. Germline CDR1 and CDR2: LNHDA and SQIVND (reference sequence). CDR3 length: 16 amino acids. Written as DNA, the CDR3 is TGTGCCAGTAGTACTGCTGGGGGGTACGGCAATCAGCCCCAGCATTTT. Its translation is CASSTAGGYGNQPQHF.

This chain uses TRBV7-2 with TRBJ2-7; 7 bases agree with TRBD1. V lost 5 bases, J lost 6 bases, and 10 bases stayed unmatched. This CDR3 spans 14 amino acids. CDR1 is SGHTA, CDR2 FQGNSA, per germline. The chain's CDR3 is CASSLKTGLSEQYF. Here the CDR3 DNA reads TGTGCCAGCAGCCTTAAGACAGGGCTGAGCGAGCAGTACTTC.

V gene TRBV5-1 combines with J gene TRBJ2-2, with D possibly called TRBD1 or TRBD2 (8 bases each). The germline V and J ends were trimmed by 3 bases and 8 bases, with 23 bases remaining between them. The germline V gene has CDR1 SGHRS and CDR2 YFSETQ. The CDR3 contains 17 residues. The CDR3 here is CASSSSSFSGTGGELFF. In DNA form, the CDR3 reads TGCGCCAGCAGCTCCTCCTCCTTTAGCGGGACAGGTGGGGAGCTGTTTTTT.

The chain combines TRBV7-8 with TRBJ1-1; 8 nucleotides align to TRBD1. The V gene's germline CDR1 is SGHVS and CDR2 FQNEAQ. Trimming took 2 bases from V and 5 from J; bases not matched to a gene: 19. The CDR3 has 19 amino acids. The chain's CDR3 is CASSLFINPGRGRGTEAFF. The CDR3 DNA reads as TGTGCCAGCAGCTTATTCATAAACCCGGGCAGGGGGCGAGGTACTGAAGCTTTCTTT.

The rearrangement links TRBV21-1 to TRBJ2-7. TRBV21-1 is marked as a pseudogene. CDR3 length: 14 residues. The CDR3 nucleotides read TGTGCCAGCAGCGCCGGACCGAGCTCCTACGAGCAGTACTTC. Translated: CASSAGPSSYEQYF.

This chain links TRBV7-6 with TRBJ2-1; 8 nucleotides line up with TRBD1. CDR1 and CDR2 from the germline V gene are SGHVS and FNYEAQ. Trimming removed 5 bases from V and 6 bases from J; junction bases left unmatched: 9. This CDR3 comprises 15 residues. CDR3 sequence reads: CASSTPGGPINEQFF. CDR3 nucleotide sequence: TGTGCCAGCAGCACTCCAGGGGGCCCCATCAATGAGCAGTTCTTC.

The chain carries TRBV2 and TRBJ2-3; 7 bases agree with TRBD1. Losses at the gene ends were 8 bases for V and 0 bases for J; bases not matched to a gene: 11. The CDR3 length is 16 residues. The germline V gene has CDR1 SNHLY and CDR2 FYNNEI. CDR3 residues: CASGWDSLSSTDTQYF. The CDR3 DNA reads TGTGCCAGCGGATGGGACAGCCTCTCTAGCACAGATACGCAGTATTTT.

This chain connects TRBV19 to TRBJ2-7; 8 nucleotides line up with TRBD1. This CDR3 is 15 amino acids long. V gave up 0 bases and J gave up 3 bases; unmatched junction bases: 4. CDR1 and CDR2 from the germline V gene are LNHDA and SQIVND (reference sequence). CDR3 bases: TGTGCCAGTAGTATAGATATCGGGACAGGCTACGAGCAGTACTTC. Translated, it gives CASSIDIGTGYEQYF.

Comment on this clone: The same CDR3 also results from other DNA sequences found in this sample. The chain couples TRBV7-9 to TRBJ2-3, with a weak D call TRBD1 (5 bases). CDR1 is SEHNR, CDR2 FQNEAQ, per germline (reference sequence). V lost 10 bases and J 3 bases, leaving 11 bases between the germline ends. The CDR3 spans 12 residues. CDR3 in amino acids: CATGWGTDTQYF. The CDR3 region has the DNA TGTGCCACAGGGTGGGGTACAGATACGCAGTATTTT.

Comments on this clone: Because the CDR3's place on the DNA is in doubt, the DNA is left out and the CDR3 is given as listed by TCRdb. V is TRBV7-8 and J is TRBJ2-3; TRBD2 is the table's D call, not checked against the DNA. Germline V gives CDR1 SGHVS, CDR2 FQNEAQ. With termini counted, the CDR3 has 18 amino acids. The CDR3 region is CASSLFGEGGAPTDTQYF.

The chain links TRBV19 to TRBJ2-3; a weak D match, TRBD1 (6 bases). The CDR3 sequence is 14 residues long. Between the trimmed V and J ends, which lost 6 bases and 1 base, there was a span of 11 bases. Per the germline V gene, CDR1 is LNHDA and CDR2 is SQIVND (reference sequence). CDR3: CASRGRQGTDTQYF. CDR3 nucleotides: TGTGCCAGTAGAGGAAGACAGGGCACAGATACGCAGTATTTT.

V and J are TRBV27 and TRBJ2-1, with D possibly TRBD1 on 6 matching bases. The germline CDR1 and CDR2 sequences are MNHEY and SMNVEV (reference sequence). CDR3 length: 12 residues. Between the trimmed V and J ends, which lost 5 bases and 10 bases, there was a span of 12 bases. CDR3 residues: CASSTSGVEQFF. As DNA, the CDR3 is TGTGCCAGCAGTACCTCAGGGGTCGAGCAGTTCTTC.

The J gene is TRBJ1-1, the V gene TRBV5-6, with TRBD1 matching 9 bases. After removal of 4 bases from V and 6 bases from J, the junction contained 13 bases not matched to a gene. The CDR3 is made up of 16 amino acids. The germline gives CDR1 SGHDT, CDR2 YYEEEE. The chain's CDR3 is CASSTTQTGGRPEAFF. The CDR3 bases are TGTGCCAGCAGCACCACCCAAACAGGGGGCCGTCCTGAAGCTTTCTTT.

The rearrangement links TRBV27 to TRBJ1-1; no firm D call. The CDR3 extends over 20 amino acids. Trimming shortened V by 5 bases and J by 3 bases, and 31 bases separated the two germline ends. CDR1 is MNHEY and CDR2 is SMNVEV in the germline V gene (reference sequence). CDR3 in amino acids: CASSLVSITTTEYDYTEAFF. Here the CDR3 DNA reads TGTGCCAGCAGTCTTGTTTCAATCACGACTACCGAATACGACTACACTGAAGCTTTCTTT.

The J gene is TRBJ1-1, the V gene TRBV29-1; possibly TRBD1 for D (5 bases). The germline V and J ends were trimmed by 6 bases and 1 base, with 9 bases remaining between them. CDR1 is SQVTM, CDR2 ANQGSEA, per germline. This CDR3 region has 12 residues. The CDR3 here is CSVVGPNTEAFF. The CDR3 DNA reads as TGCAGCGTAGTGGGACCGAACACTGAAGCTTTCTTT. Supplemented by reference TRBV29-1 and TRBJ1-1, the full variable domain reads SAVISQKPSRDICQRGTSLTIQCQVDSQVTMMFWYRQQPGQSLTLIATANQGSEATYESGFVIDKFPISRPNLTFSTLTVSNMSPEDSSIYLCSVVGPNTEAFFGQGTRLTVV.

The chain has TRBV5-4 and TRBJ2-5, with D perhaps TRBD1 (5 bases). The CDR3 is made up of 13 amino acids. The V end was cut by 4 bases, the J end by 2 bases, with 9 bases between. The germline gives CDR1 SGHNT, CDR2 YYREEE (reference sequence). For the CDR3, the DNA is TGTGCCAGCAGCCCCACAGGACAAGAGACCCAGTACTTC. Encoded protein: CASSPTGQETQYF. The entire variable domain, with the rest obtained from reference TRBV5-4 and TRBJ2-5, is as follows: ETGVTQSPTHLIKTRGQQVTLRCSSQSGHNTVSWYQQALGQGPQFIFQYYREEENGRGNFPPRFSGLQFPNYSSELNVNALELDDSALYLCASSPTGQETQYFGPGTRLLVL.

CDR3 loop: CATSRVSEAYNEKLFF. The CDR3 DNA is TGTGCCACCAGCAGAGTTAGCGAGGCTTATAATGAAAAACTGTTTTTT. This chain uses TRBV15 with TRBJ1-4; no reliable D call. The CDR3 covers 16 residues. V dropped 1 base and J dropped 4 bases, with 13 bases sitting between them. Germline lookup yields CDR1 LNHNV and CDR2 YYDKDF (reference sequence).

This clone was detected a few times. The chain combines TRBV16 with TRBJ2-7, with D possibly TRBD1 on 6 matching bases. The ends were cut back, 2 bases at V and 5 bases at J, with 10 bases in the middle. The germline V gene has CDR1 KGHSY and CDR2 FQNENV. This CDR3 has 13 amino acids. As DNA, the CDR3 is TGTGCCAGCAGCCAAGAACAGGGAAACGAGCAGTACTTC. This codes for CASSQEQGNEQYF. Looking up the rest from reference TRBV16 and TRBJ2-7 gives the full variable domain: GEEVAQTPKHLVRGEGQKAKLYCAPIKGHSYVFWYQQVLKNEFKFLISFQNENVFDETGMPKERFSAKCLPNSPCSLEIQATKLEDSAVYFCASSQEQGNEQYFGPGTRLTVT.

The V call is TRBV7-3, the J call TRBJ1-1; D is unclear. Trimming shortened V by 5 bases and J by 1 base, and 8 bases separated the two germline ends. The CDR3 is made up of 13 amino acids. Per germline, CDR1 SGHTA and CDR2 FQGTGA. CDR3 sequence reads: CASSPTRNTEAFF. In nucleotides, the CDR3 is TGTGCCAGCAGCCCCACAAGGAACACTGAAGCTTTCTTT.

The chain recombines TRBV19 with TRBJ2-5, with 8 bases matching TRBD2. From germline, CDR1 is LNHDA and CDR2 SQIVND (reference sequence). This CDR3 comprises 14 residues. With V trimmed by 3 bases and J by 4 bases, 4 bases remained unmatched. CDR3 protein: CASSIGLAGETQYF. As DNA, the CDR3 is TGTGCCAGTAGTATTGGACTAGCCGGAGAGACCCAGTACTTC.